This entry describes one TCR beta chain. Its matching antigen is unknown. The data are from a study of cytomegalovirus exposure and HLA in healthy donors. V dropped 10 bases and J dropped 4; count of bases not matched to a gene: 12. Germline V gene data show CDR1 as MNHEY and CDR2 as SVGAGI. This CDR3 has 15 amino acids. Study-level findings and limits: A list of around 160 TCR beta chains associated with cytomegalovirus was given.

In the PCR, 60 Vbeta and 13 Jbeta primers were used. Sequenced by immunoSEQ multiplex PCR; TCRdb stores in-frame clones only, minus some. The sample contains some 120,000 clones, roughly 80% of which appear only once. The sample comprised PBMCs. The chain employs TRBV6-5 and TRBJ1-4; 7 nucleotides line up with TRBD1. The clonotype originates from a man aged 25 to 45 in good health and CMV-seropositive. The CDR3 reads CAIDIRQGNNEKLFF. The CDR3 DNA reads TGTGCCATCGACATCAGACAGGGAAATAATGAAAAACTGTTTTTT.